This TCR beta chain was identified in a study of CD8 T cells in ankylosing spondylitis. V shed 6 bases and J shed 4 bases, with 16 bases lying between them. Germline V lookup: CDR1 SQVTM, CDR2 ANQGSEA. The CDR3 length is 13 residues. Study-wide results and limits: Disease-linked clones were found to be CD8+ and relatively rare in peripheral blood. Earlier literature documents some of the motif variants in reactive arthritis synovial fluid and blood. Reports say disease-linked clones showed up significantly more in matched ankylosing spondylitis synovial fluid.

Concerning this clonotype itself: Its specificity is unknown.

TCRdb re-called the 5' RACE reads with MiXCR, one entry per CDR3 protein. The table has around 340,000 distinct CDR3 sequences, approximately 22% seen once; the top ten hold over 10%. Sequencing was performed on blood, either unsorted or a sorted T cell fraction (not recorded which). The origin of this receptor is a male donor with ankylosing spondylitis or in good health (not recorded which). The chain uses TRBV29-1 and TRBJ2-7; D not certain. CDR3: CSVPGLKGYEQYF. The CDR3 DNA reads TGCAGCGTACCGGGTTTAAAAGGTTACGAGCAGTACTTC.